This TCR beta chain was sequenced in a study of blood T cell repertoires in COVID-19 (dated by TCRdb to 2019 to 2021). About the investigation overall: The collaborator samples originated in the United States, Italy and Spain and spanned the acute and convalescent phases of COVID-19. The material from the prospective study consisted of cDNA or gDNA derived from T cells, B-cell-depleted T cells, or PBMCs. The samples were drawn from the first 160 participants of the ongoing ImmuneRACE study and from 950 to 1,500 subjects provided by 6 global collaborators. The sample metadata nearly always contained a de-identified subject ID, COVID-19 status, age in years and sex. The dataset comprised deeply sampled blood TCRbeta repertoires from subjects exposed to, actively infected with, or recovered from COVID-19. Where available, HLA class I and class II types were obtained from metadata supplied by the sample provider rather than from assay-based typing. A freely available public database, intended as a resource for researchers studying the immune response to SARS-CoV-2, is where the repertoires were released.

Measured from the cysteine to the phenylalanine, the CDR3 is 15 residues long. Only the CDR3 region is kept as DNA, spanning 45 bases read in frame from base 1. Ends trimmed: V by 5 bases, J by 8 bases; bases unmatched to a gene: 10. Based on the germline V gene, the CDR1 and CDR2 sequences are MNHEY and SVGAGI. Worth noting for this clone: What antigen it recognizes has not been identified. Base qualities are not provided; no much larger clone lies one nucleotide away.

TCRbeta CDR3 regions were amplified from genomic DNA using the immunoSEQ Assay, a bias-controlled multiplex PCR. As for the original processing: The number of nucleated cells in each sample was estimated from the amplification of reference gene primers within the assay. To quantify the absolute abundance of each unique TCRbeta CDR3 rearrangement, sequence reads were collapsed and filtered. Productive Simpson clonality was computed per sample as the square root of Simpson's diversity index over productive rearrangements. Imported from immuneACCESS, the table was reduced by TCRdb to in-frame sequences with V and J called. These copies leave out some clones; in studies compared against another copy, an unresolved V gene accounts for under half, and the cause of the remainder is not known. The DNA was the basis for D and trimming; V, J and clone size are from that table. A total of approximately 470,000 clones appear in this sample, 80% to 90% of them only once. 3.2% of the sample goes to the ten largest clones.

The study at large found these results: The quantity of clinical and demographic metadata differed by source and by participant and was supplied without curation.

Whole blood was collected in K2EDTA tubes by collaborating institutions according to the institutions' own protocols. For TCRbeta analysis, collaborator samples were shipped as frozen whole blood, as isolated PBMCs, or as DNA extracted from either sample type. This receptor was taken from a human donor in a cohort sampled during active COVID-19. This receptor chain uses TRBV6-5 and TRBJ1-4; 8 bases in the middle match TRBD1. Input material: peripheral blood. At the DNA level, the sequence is TGTGCCAGCAGTCCCCTCCCAGGGGGCAGGGAAAAACTGTTTTTT. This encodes CASSPLPGGREKLFF.